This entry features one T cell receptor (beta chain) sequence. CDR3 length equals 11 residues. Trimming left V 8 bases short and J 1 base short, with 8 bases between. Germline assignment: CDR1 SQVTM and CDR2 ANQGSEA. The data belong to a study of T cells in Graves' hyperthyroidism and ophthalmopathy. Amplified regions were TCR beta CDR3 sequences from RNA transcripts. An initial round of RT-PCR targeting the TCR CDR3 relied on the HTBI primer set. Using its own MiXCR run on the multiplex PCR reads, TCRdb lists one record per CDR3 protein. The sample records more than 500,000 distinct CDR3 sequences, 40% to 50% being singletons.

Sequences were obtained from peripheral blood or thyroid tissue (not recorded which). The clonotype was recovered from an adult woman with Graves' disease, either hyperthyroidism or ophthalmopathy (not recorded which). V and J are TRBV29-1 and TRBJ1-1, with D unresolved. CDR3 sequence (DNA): TGCAGCTTGGAGGGGAACACTGAAGCTTTCTTT. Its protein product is CSLEGNTEAFF.